This T cell receptor beta chain derives from a study of cytomegalovirus exposure and HLA in healthy donors. Study details: From HLA-typed donors, an early data release held roughly 89 million unique TCRs.

The study's findings and limits: Apparent HLA restriction characterized most CMV-associated TCR beta chains in a later analysis. A few V segments could not be told apart, such as TRBV6-2 and TRBV6-3, and were left out.

The CDR3 totals 13 residues. Trimming removed 5 bases at V and 7 bases at J, with 14 bases between. Germline CDR1 is MDHEN and CDR2 is SYDVKM. The primer mix had 60 Vbeta and 13 Jbeta primers. TCRdb keeps only in-frame clones here, not all; method: immunoSEQ multiplex PCR. The table shows 150,000 or so clones, with about 80% occurring only once. Regarding this clone: Its target is unknown.

The specimen was PBMCs. V usage is TRBV28 and J usage is TRBJ1-2; D not resolved. The sequence came from a man under 40 in good health and CMV-seropositive. The CDR3 bases are TGTGCCAGCAGTCCCCCGGGAGTGGGTGGCTACACCTTC. Protein: CASSPPGVGGYTF.